A single sample gave rise to the 24 T cell receptor beta chains below, sequenced in a study of regulatory T cells in long-lasting Graves disease. Time point described: newly diagnosed GD, antithyroid drugs for less than 3 months. Isolated PBMC RNA provided the starting material for the TCR library. Building of the TCR beta libraries involved iRepertoire HTBI primers and Arm-PCR of CDR3 regions. Each CDR3 protein gets one entry after TCRdb re-called the multiplex PCR reads with MiXCR. The top ten clones hold 20% to 25% of a sample with 400,000 to 500,000 distinct CDR3 sequences, 16% of them seen once. The data also belong to a second study, concerning T cells in Graves' hyperthyroidism and ophthalmopathy.

The sample consisted of peripheral blood mononuclear cells (PBMCs), taken at new diagnosis, from a patient treated with antithyroid drugs. Receptors originate from a woman under 30 with Graves disease.

The genes are TRBV20-1 and TRBJ2-3; TRBD2 matches at 7 bases. Per the germline V gene, CDR1 is DFQATT and CDR2 is SNEGSKA (reference sequence). V trimming: 3 bases; J trimming: 6 bases; junction bases outside the gene matches: 6. The CDR3 is 13 amino acids. The CDR3 DNA reads TGCAGTGCTAGTCCACTAGCGTGGGATACGCAGTATTTT. Translation gives CSASPLAWDTQYF.

This clonotype was detected only a few times. The CDR3 protein is CASSESVAENTGELFF. As DNA, the CDR3 is TGTGCCAGCAGTGAGTCGGTAGCGGAGAACACCGGGGAGCTGTTTTTT. The chain has TRBV6-4 and TRBJ2-2, with D possibly matching TRBD2 (6 bases). The CDR3 contains 16 residues. Germline V CDR1 and CDR2: MRHNA, SNTAGT. V was trimmed by 3 bases and J by 1 base, leaving 12 bases between them.

This clonotype was detected ten times or more. This chain joins TRBV30 and TRBJ2-2; tentatively, D is TRBD2 (5 bases). CDR1 GTSNPN and CDR2 SVGIG come from the germline V gene (reference sequence). CDR3 length: 11 amino acids. V was pared by 3 bases and J by 7 bases, with 6 bases between. The CDR3 DNA reads as TGTGCCTGGAGGGGAGTCGGGGAGCTGTTTTTT. Protein product: CAWRGVGELFF. Full variable domain (remainder filled in from reference TRBV30 and TRBJ2-2): SQTIHQWPATLVQPVGSPLSLECTVEGTSNPNLYWYRQAAGRGLQLLFYSVGIGQISSEVPQNLSASRPQDRQFILSSKKLLLSDSGFYLCAWRGVGELFFGEGSRLTVL.

With respect to this clonotype: Possible read error: a much larger clone is one base away. CDR3: CASSTTGNEQYF. The CDR3 DNA sequence: TGTGCCAGCAGTACCACAGGGAATGAGCAGTACTTC. This chain connects TRBV28 to TRBJ2-7; a weak D match, TRBD1 (6 bases). The CDR3 runs 12 residues. Trimming took off 5 bases at V and 7 bases at J, with 12 bases between the two ends. The V gene's germline CDR1 is MDHEN and CDR2 SYDVKM.

The V call is TRBV5-1, the J call TRBJ1-2; D ambiguous. The CDR3 is 14 residues long. V was trimmed by 2 bases and J by 2 bases, leaving 10 bases between them. Per germline, CDR1 SGHRS and CDR2 YFSETQ. The CDR3 protein is CASSFGDPNYGYTF. The CDR3 DNA reads as TGCGCCAGCAGCTTCGGCGACCCCAACTATGGCTACACCTTC.

This clonotype has more than one count but fewer than ten. The rearrangement links TRBV6-4 to TRBJ1-1; D is unresolved. This CDR3 region has 13 residues. V was cut by 5 bases and J by 1 base, with 8 bases left in between. Germline V gives CDR1 MRHNA, CDR2 SNTAGT. CDR3 sequence (DNA): TGTGCCAGCAGTTCTACGCAGAACACTGAAGCTTTCTTT. Translation: CASSSTQNTEAFF.

This clonotype was detected many times. The chain links TRBV27 to TRBJ2-4; D is possibly TRBD1 or TRBD2 (7 bases each). The CDR3 sequence is 17 residues long. Germline V gives CDR1 MNHEY, CDR2 SMNVEV (reference sequence). V dropped 0 bases and J dropped 1 base, with 13 bases sitting between them. CDR3: CASSLSSGGGAKNIQYF. The DNA for the CDR3 is TGTGCCAGCAGTTTATCGTCAGGGGGGGGGGCCAAAAACATTCAGTACTTC.

This clonotype showed up many times. This chain connects TRBV2 to TRBJ2-1, with D possibly being TRBD2 (5 bases). The ends were cut back, 6 bases at V and 9 bases at J, with 24 bases in the middle. Germline V gene lookup returns CDR1 SNHLY and CDR2 FYNNEI. The CDR3 has 16 residues. For the CDR3, the DNA is TGTGCCAGCAGCGCCTTGGCGGGTTGGGCGGGTGGTGAGCAGTTCTTC. Translating it yields CASSALAGWAGGEQFF.

The gene calls are TRBV5-8 and TRBJ2-5; TRBD1 matches 7 bases. This CDR3 has 15 residues. The V segment lost 7 bases and the J segment 5 bases; nucleotides outside the gene matches: 14. Per the germline V gene, CDR1 is SGHTS and CDR2 is YDEGEE. CDR3 residues: CASSPDRRPYETQYF. The CDR3 coding sequence is TGTGCCAGCTCACCGGACAGGCGGCCTTATGAGACCCAGTACTTC.

This clonotype has a count of ten or more. This chain connects TRBV7-9 to TRBJ2-1; unclear D gene. The CDR3 totals 12 residues. Trimming removed 1 base from V and 9 bases from J, with 7 bases in between. Germline V gene lookup returns CDR1 SEHNR and CDR2 FQNEAQ (reference sequence). CDR3 bases: TGTGCCAGCAGCTTAGAAAGTACTGAGCAGTTCTTC. Its protein is CASSLESTEQFF.

This chain uses TRBV27 with TRBJ2-5, with 7 bases aligning to TRBD1. The germline V gene has CDR1 MNHEY and CDR2 SMNVEV (reference sequence). The CDR3 loop spans 13 amino acids. The ends lost 5 bases at V and 5 bases at J; junction bases unmatched: 5. The CDR3 here is CASSDRVRETQYF. The CDR3 coding sequence is TGTGCCAGCAGTGACAGGGTACGGGAGACCCAGTACTTC.

The chain links TRBV19 to TRBJ1-5; maybe TRBD1 (6 bases). The ends were cut back, 2 bases at V and 0 bases at J, with 14 bases in the middle. This CDR3 has 17 amino acids. Germline lookup yields CDR1 LNHDA and CDR2 SQIVND (reference sequence). CDR3 DNA sequence: TGTGCCAGTAGTATAATGGACAGCAGCTATAGCAATCAGCCCCAGCATTTT. It translates to CASSIMDSSYSNQPQHF.

In its sample, this clonotype was seen many times. V gene TRBV7-2 combines with J gene TRBJ1-2; TRBD1 is a possible D gene (5 bases). Germline V gene sequence: CDR1 SGHTA, CDR2 FQGNSA. The CDR3 runs to 15 residues. V was cut by 1 base and J by 1 base, with 10 bases left in between. The CDR3 sequence: CASSLVGPNNYGYTF. The CDR3 region has the DNA TGTGCCAGCAGCTTAGTGGGGCCGAATAACTATGGCTACACCTTC.

In its sample, this clonotype was seen many times. The chain links TRBV5-1 to TRBJ2-1, with 12 bases fitting TRBD2. Germline trimming cut 2 bases from V and 4 bases from J; bases unmatched to any gene: 7. The length of the CDR3 is 17 residues. Germline values: CDR1 SGHRS, CDR2 YFSETQ. Written as DNA, the CDR3 is TGCGCCAGCAGCTTCCTTATGACTAGCGGGAGTTACAATGAGCAGTTCTTC. It encodes CASSFLMTSGSYNEQFF.

This clonotype was observed many times. This CDR3 is CASSLTGAQETQYF. CDR3 nucleotide sequence: TGTGCCAGCAGCCTGACAGGGGCCCAAGAGACCCAGTACTTC. V is TRBV12-3 or TRBV12-4 and J is TRBJ2-5; 8 bases fit TRBD1. V lost 6 bases to trimming and J lost 1 base; unmatched junction nucleotides: 4. The CDR3 has 14 amino acids.

This clonotype occurred many times. The rearrangement joins TRBV7-8 to TRBJ1-5, with 7 bases fitting TRBD1. The CDR3 sequence is 16 residues long. Per the germline V gene, CDR1 is SGHVS and CDR2 is FQNEAQ. With V trimmed by 5 bases and J by 1 base, 8 bases remained unmatched. CDR3 protein: CASSLLGQPSNQPQHF. For the CDR3, the DNA is TGTGCCAGCAGCCTCCTGGGACAGCCGAGCAATCAGCCCCAGCATTTT.

Of note for this clonotype: Possible read error: a much larger clone is one base away. Because the CDR3 is missing its conserved closing phenylalanine or tryptophan, this is likely a read error. The chain employs TRBV7-3 and TRBJ2-7, with D unresolved. The V and J ends lost 2 bases and 4 bases respectively, with 6 bases between them. Per the germline V gene, CDR1 is SGHTA and CDR2 is FQGTGA. The CDR3 has 12 residues. The CDR3 bases are TGTGCCAGCAGCTTACTAAAATACGAGCAGTACCTC. This encodes CASSLLKYEQYL.

The rearrangement links TRBV12-3 or TRBV12-4 to TRBJ2-2, with TRBD1 matching over 9 bases. J gave up 2 bases and V 7 bases, and 5 bases lay outside the gene matches. The CDR3 loop spans 15 amino acids. CDR3 sequence (DNA): TGTGCCAGCACCTGGGACAGGGCTAACACCGGGGAGCTGTTTTTT. This encodes CASTWDRANTGELFF.

This clonotype has just a few counts. The chain couples TRBV19 to TRBJ1-1; tentative D call: TRBD1 (6 bases). The CDR3 totals 13 residues. Germline V gives CDR1 LNHDA, CDR2 SQIVND (reference sequence). Trimming took off 4 bases at V and 2 bases at J, with 8 bases between the two ends. The CDR3 nucleotides are TGTGCCAGTAGTACAGGGGCTAACACTGAAGCTTTCTTT. The encoded protein is CASSTGANTEAFF.

The table lists this clonotype with many counts. The rearrangement links TRBV29-1 to TRBJ2-1; 10 bases fit TRBD2. The J segment lost 9 bases and the V segment lost 2 bases, leaving 16 bases of the junction unmatched. The germline V gene has CDR1 SQVTM and CDR2 ANQGSEA. The CDR3 totals 17 residues. The CDR3 DNA reads as TGCAGCGTTGAACTGGCTAGCGGGAGCTTACGGCTATCTGAGCAGTTCTTC. Translated: CSVELASGSLRLSEQFF.

There are a few counts of this clonotype. The chain couples TRBV11-2 to TRBJ2-7; D perhaps matches TRBD2 (7 bases). The germline gives CDR1 SGHAT, CDR2 FQNNGV. The V end lost 5 bases, the J end lost 5 bases, and 16 bases lay between the germline ends. The CDR3 is made up of 14 amino acids. CDR3 sequence: CASSHGGGADEQYF. As DNA, the CDR3 is TGTGCCAGCAGCCACGGAGGGGGGGCGGACGAGCAGTACTTC.

In this sample, this clonotype turned up many times. The chain combines TRBV28 with TRBJ2-1; 10 bases agree with TRBD2. This CDR3 is built from 18 residues. V lost 10 bases and J lost 0; bases outside the gene matches: 15. Per germline, CDR1 MDHEN and CDR2 SYDVKM. CDR3 sequence (DNA): TGTGCCAACCTCGGACTAGCGGCCTATCGTAGCTCCTACAATGAGCAGTTCTTC. Translated, it gives CANLGLAAYRSSYNEQFF.

This clonotype showed up many times. The chain is built from TRBV28 and TRBJ2-5; D uncertain. The V end lost 5 bases, the J end lost 0 bases, and 7 bases lay between the germline ends. The germline V gene encodes CDR1 MDHEN and CDR2 SYDVKM. CDR3 length: 13 amino acids. CDR3 DNA: TGTGCCAGCAGTCGGTCGGACCAAGAGACCCAGTACTTC. Residues: CASSRSDQETQYF.

A single count supports this clonotype. A far more abundant clone sits one base away, making this likely a read error. The chain carries TRBV6-5 and TRBJ2-7, with 9 bases fitting TRBD2. The CDR3 totals 15 residues. From germline, CDR1 is MNHEY and CDR2 SVGAGI. The CDR3: CARSSRIAGDWEQYF. CDR3 coding DNA: TGTGCCAGAAGTTCTCGAATAGCGGGAGACTGGGAGCAGTACTTC.